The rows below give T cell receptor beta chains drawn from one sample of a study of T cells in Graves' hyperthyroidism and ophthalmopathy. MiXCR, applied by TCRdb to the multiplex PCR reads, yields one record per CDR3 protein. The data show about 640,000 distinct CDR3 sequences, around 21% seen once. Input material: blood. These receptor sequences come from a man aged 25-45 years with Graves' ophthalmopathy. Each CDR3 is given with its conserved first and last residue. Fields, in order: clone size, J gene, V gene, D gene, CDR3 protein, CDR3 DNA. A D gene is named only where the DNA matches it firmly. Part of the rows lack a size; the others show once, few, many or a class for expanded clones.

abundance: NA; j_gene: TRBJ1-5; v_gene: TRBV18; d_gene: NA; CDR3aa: CASSPPGGGIGSNQPQHF; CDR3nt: TGTGCCAGCTCACCACCGGGGGGGGGGATCGGAAGCAATCAGCCCCAGCATTTT
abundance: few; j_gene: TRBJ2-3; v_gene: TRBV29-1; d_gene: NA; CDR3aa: CSVLQGGVLVDTQYF; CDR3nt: TGCAGCGTTCTACAGGGCGGAGTGCTGGTAGATACGCAGTATTTT
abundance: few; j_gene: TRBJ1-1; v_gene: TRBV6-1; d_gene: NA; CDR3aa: CASSLYGTGTEAFF; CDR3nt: TGTGCCAGCAGTCTATACGGGACCGGCACTGAAGCTTTCTTT
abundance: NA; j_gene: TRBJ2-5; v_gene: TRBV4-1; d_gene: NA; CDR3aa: CASSQVIGVQETQYF; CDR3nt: TGCGCCAGCAGCCAGGTGATAGGAGTTCAAGAGACCCAGTACTTC
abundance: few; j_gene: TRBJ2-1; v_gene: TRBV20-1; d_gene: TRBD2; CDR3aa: CSASPSGSSYNEQFF; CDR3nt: TGCAGTGCTAGCCCTAGCGGAAGCTCCTACAATGAGCAGTTCTTC
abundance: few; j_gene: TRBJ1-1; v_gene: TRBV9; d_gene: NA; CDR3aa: CASSPGTLHEAFF; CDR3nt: TGTGCCAGCAGCCCTGGGACGCTACATGAAGCTTTCTTT
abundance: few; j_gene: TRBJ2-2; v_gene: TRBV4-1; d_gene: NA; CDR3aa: CASSQERGMDTGELFF; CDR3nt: TGCGCCAGCAGCCAAGAGAGGGGGATGGACACCGGGGAGCTGTTTTTT
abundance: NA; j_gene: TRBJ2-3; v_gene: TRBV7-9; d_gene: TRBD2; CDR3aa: CASSYRLADLTDTQYF; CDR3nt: TGTGCCAGCAGCTATAGACTAGCGGACCTCACAGATACGCAGTATTTT
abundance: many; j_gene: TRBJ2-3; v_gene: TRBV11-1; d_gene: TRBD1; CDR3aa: CASSGGQPDTQYF; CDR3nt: TGTGCCAGCAGCGGGGGACAGCCAGATACGCAGTATTTT
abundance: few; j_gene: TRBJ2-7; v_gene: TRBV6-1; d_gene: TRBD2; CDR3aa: CASSEASRTSGSQQYF; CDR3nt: TGTGCCAGCAGTGAAGCTTCGAGGACTAGCGGGAGCCAGCAGTACTTC
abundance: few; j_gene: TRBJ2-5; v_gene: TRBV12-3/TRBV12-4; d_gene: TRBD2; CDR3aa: CASSGGRTKTQYF; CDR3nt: TGTGCCAGCAGTGGCGGGAGAACAAAGACCCAGTACTTC
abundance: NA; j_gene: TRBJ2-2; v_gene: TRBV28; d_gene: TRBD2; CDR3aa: CASSAGPGRGTTHTGELFF; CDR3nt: TGTGCCAGCAGTGCCGGGCCAGGAAGAGGGACTACCCACACCGGGGAGCTGTTTTTT
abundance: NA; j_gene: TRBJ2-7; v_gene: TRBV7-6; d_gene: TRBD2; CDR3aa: CASSLGPSGRSNEQYF; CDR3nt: TGTGCCAGCAGCTTAGGACCTAGCGGGAGAAGCAACGAGCAGTACTTC
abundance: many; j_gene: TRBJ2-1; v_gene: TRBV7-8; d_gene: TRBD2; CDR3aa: CASSLSSGTIYEQFF; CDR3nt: TGTGCCAGCAGCTTAAGTAGCGGGACAATCTATGAGCAGTTCTTC
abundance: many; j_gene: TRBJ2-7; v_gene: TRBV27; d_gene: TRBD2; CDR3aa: CASSLAGGLNEQYF; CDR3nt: TGTGCCAGCAGCCTAGCGGGAGGGCTAAACGAGCAGTACTTC
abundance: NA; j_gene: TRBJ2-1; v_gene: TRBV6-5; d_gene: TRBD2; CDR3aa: CASSYALAGGNLDEQFF; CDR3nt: TGTGCCAGCAGTTACGCCCTAGCGGGAGGCAATTTGGATGAGCAGTTCTTC